A selection of T cell receptor beta chains follows, all from one sample in a study of T cell changes during pregnancy in multiple sclerosis. Generated by immunoSEQ multiplex PCR, the TCRdb table keeps only in-frame clones and is missing some. Among about 100,000 clones listed, around 92% were seen once. The input for sequencing was peripheral blood, taken after pregnancy. Receptors were obtained from a female donor with multiple sclerosis, enrolled in a pregnancy study. CDR3s include the opening cysteine and the closing phenylalanine or tryptophan. A D gene is named only where the DNA matches it firmly. A clone size is listed for some rows: how often the clone was seen (once, few, many), or a class if it is expanded.

j_call d_call clone_size v_call cdr3_aa cdr3_nt
TRBJ1-6 - once TRBV6-1 CASSQDRSTAYNSPLHF TGTGCCAGCAGTCAAGACAGGTCCACGGCGTATAATTCACCCCTCCACTTT
TRBJ1-1 - - TRBV19 CASGVLGANTEAFF TGTGCCAGCGGCGTTTTAGGGGCGAACACTGAAGCTTTCTTT
TRBJ1-1 - few TRBV10-3 CAISRPENTEAFF TGTGCCATCAGTCGTCCAGAGAACACTGAAGCTTTCTTT
TRBJ2-1 TRBD2 - TRBV28 CASSSPGGNEQFF TGTGCCAGCAGTTCCCCGGGAGGTAATGAGCAGTTCTTC
TRBJ2-7 - - TRBV15 CATSRERTASLSYEQYF TGTGCCACCAGCAGAGAGAGGACGGCTAGCCTGTCCTACGAGCAGTACTTC
TRBJ2-3 TRBD2 - TRBV4-2 CASSLSGGRTDTQYF TGTGCCAGCAGCCTTAGCGGGGGGAGGACAGATACGCAGTATTTT
TRBJ2-7 TRBD2 - TRBV6-1 CASSVERGDYEQYF TGTGCCAGCAGTGTTGAGCGGGGGGACTACGAGCAGTACTTC
TRBJ1-5 - - TRBV10-1 CASNPRGTCNQPQHF TGCGCCAGCAACCCCCGCGGGACTTGCAATCAGCCCCAGCATTTT
TRBJ1-6 TRBD1 - TRBV28 CASRAGTGWDSPLHF TGTGCCAGCAGGGCAGGGACAGGGTGGGATTCACCCCTCCACTTT
TRBJ2-3 TRBD2 - TRBV5-1 CASSLVGTSGTDTQYF TGCGCCAGCAGCTTGGTGGGGACTAGCGGGACAGATACGCAGTATTTT
TRBJ1-1 TRBD1 - TRBV6-5 CASSLWTGESLKAFF TGTGCCAGCAGTTTGTGGACAGGGGAGTCCTTGAAAGCTTTCTTT
TRBJ2-5 - few TRBV19 CASSQRQVQETQYF TGTGCCAGTAGTCAGAGACAGGTACAAGAGACCCAGTACTTC
TRBJ2-7 - - TRBV5-1 CASSLEPSDEQYF TGCGCCAGCAGCTTGGAGCCTAGCGATGAGCAGTACTTC
TRBJ2-7 TRBD1 - TRBV10-3 CAISGTGNEQYF TGTGCCATCAGTGGGACAGGGAACGAGCAGTACTTC
TRBJ2-2 TRBD1 - TRBV2 CASRTDRGGELFF TGTGCCAGCAGGACTGACAGGGGCGGGGAGCTGTTTTTT
TRBJ2-2 - once TRBV11-2 CASSLDPIGELFF TGTGCCAGCAGCTTAGATCCAATCGGGGAGCTGTTTTTT
TRBJ2-5 - once TRBV5-1 CASNKQTGDGSGQYF TGCGCCAGCAACAAACAGACAGGAGACGGCTCGGGCCAGTACTTC
TRBJ1-5 TRBD1 once TRBV6-5 CASSTTGGGPQHF TGTGCCAGCAGCACCACAGGGGGCGGGCCCCAGCATTTT
TRBJ2-3 TRBD2 - TRBV6-5 CASSLLAGGPDTQYF TGTGCCAGCAGTCTACTAGCGGGAGGACCAGATACGCAGTATTTT
TRBJ1-3 TRBD1 once TRBV10-3 CAISEGGQGVKHTIYF TGTGCCATCAGTGAAGGGGGACAGGGCGTGAAACACACCATATATTTT
TRBJ2-7 TRBD1 - TRBV7-6 CASSFYRDRGLEQYF TGTGCCAGCAGCTTTTACCGGGACAGGGGGCTCGAGCAGTACTTC
TRBJ1-5 - - TRBV4-3 CASSQTLGGNQPQHF TGCGCCAGCAGCCAAACGCTAGGGGGCAATCAGCCCCAGCATTTT
TRBJ1-5 TRBD1 - TRBV5-1 CASSFGTGDQPQHF TGCGCCAGCAGCTTCGGGACAGGGGATCAGCCCCAGCATTTT
TRBJ2-7 - once TRBV18 CASSPLGQAYEQYF TGTGCCAGCTCACCACTGGGGCAAGCCTACGAGCAGTACTTC
TRBJ2-4 - - TRBV6-5 CASRDSAKNIQYF TGTGCCAGCAGAGACAGCGCCAAAAACATTCAGTACTTC
TRBJ2-5 TRBD2 once TRBV28 CASSLAPSGSGTQYF TGTGCCAGCAGTTTGGCTCCTAGCGGGAGTGGGACCCAGTACTTC
TRBJ2-5 TRBD2 - TRBV5-1 CASRWGSGGSEETQYF TGCGCCAGCAGATGGGGTAGCGGGGGGTCAGAAGAGACCCAGTACTTC
TRBJ2-3 - - TRBV4-2 CATGDFSDTDTQYF TGTGCCACCGGGGACTTTTCCGACACAGATACGCAGTATTTT
TRBJ1-3 - few TRBV7-7 CASSLDRGSGNTIYF TGTGCCAGCAGCTTAGATAGGGGCTCTGGAAACACCATATATTTT
TRBJ1-1 - few TRBV29-1 CSVARGMNTEAFF TGCAGCGTTGCTAGGGGAATGAACACTGAAGCTTTCTTT
TRBJ2-2 TRBD2 - TRBV19 CASIPPGGNTGELFF TGTGCCAGTATCCCCCCGGGGGGGAACACCGGGGAGCTGTTTTTT
TRBJ2-5 - - TRBV19 CASSIIRGPPETQYF TGTGCCAGTAGTATAATCAGGGGACCTCCAGAGACCCAGTACTTC
TRBJ2-1 - - TRBV29-1 CSVGQFSSYNEQFF TGCAGCGTTGGACAGTTCAGCTCCTACAATGAGCAGTTCTTC
TRBJ2-1 TRBD2 - TRBV2 CASSDDLAGEIFEQFF TGTGCCAGCAGTGACGACCTAGCGGGAGAAATATTTGAGCAGTTCTTC
TRBJ1-6 - once TRBV14 CASSLSFDSPLHF TGTGCCAGCAGCTTAAGCTTTGATTCACCCCTCCACTTT